This T cell receptor beta chain appears in the sequencing data of a study of glioma-infiltrating T cells. Study summary: Samples included WHO grade II oligodendrogliomas or astrocytomas and initial-diagnosis grade IV glioblastomas. Blood libraries targeted roughly 4- to 10-fold coverage of 1 million or so T cells.

This clonotype was seen a handful of times. Its matching antigen is unknown. With V trimmed by 4 bases and J by 4 bases, 12 bases remained unmatched. The CDR3 is 18 residues long. Germline CDR1 reads SGHAT; CDR2 reads FQNNGV. Study results and limitations: Signature shared blood CDR3 motifs were enriched in low-divergence and depleted in high-divergence patients.

The iRepertoire nested amplicon-rescue multiplex PCR amplified TCR alpha and beta CDR3s from RNA. One-step reverse transcription and amplification started from approximately 100-400 ng of tissue mRNA or PBMC total RNA. TCRdb recomputed calls from the multiplex PCR reads with MiXCR, one row per CDR3 protein. The sample includes around 390,000 distinct CDR3 sequences, about two fifths seen only once; the top ten take 12%. This receptor was obtained from a human donor with low-grade glioma or glioblastoma, undergoing nonglioma brain surgery, or in good health (not recorded which). The chain has TRBV11-2 and TRBJ2-1; 11 bases line up with TRBD2. The material sequenced was glioma tissue, nonneoplastic brain tissue, or PBMCs (not recorded which). CDR3 sequence (DNA): TGTGCCAGCAGCTACGAGGCTTATGGACTAGCGGGTTACAATGAGCAGTTCTTC. Amino acids: CASSYEAYGLAGYNEQFF. The full variable domain, with the rest looked up from reference TRBV11-2 and TRBJ2-1, is EAGVAQSPRYKIIEKRQSVAFWCNPISGHATLYWYQQILGQGPKLLIQFQNNGVVDDSQLPKDRFSAERLKGVDSTLKIQPAKLEDSAVYLCASSYEAYGLAGYNEQFFGPGTRLTVL.